This is a list of T cell receptor beta chains from one sample in a study of T cells after yellow fever vaccination. TCRdb independently ran MiXCR on the 5' RACE reads; one entry per CDR3 protein. The data contain hundreds of thousands of distinct CDR3 sequences, approximately 5.2% of them seen just once; the ten biggest clones take up under 3.5%. The sequenced sample was CD4+ T cells sorted from PBMCs, obtained on the day of the yellow fever booster vaccination. The origin of the receptors is a man aged 18 to 29 who received the YFV17D yellow fever vaccine. CDR3s include the opening cysteine and the closing phenylalanine or tryptophan. D genes are given only for firm matches. Clone size is given for some rows only: seen once, a few or many times, or a class if the clone is expanded.

-	few	TRBV4-1	TRBJ1-3	CASSHPGALDGNTIYF	TGCGCCAGCAGCCACCCCGGGGCACTTGATGGAAACACCATATATTTT
-	few	TRBV12-3/TRBV12-4	TRBJ2-4	CASSLGGAPNIQYF	TGTGCCAGCAGTTTGGGCGGGGCGCCAAACATTCAGTACTTC
-	many	TRBV20-1	TRBJ2-2	CSTRVDTGELFF	TGCAGTACTAGGGTCGACACCGGGGAGCTGTTTTTT
-	-	TRBV20-1	TRBJ1-1	CSAAAGGPLRTEAFF	TGCAGTGCCGCGGCTGGGGGCCCGCTCCGCACTGAAGCTTTCTTT
-	-	TRBV5-8	TRBJ1-5	CASSFRQTNQPQHF	TGTGCCAGCAGCTTTCGACAGACCAATCAGCCCCAGCATTTT
TRBD1	many	TRBV10-3	TRBJ1-1	CAISGTGNEAFF	TGTGCCATCAGTGGGACAGGGAATGAAGCTTTCTTT
-	many	TRBV6-6	TRBJ2-1	CASGSGQDRFF	TGTGCCAGCGGCTCCGGCCAGGATCGGTTCTTC
-	few	TRBV28	TRBJ1-1	CASNYWGRGGGTEAFF	TGTGCCAGCAACTATTGGGGGAGGGGAGGTGGGACTGAAGCTTTCTTT
-	-	TRBV7-2	TRBJ2-7	CASSFPSLYEQYF	TGTGCCAGCAGCTTTCCTAGTCTCTACGAGCAGTACTTC
TRBD1	-	TRBV18	TRBJ1-5	CASSPAGGTGQPQHF	TGTGCCAGCTCACCCGCAGGGGGCACGGGTCAGCCCCAGCATTTT
TRBD2	-	TRBV12-3/TRBV12-4	TRBJ2-7	CASRDSGGGNEQYF	TGTGCCAGCAGGGACTCTGGCGGGGGAAACGAGCAGTACTTC
-	-	TRBV5-1	TRBJ2-5	CASSIDSPGETQYF	TGCGCCAGCAGCATTGACAGTCCAGGGGAGACCCAGTACTTC
TRBD1	-	TRBV4-2	TRBJ1-6	CASSEEQGVNSPLHF	TGTGCCAGCAGCGAAGAACAGGGGGTGAATTCACCCCTCCACTTT
-	many	TRBV5-1	TRBJ2-7	CASSLQGESYEQYF	TGCGCCAGCAGCTTGCAGGGTGAGAGCTACGAGCAGTACTTC
-	many	TRBV7-2	TRBJ2-3	CASSPIVGTDTQYF	TGTGCCAGCAGCCCTATAGTGGGGACAGATACGCAGTATTTT
-	-	TRBV4-2	TRBJ1-4	CASSQDRGGNEKLFF	TGTGCCAGCAGCCAAGATCGGGGCGGTAATGAAAAACTGTTTTTT
TRBD1	-	TRBV12-3/TRBV12-4	TRBJ1-4	CASSVRQGRSEKLFF	TGTGCCAGCAGTGTCAGACAGGGTAGGAGTGAAAAACTGTTTTTT
-	many	TRBV5-6	TRBJ2-1	CASSVDHNEQFF	TGTGCCAGCAGCGTCGACCACAATGAGCAGTTCTTC
-	-	TRBV20-1	TRBJ2-5	CSARAPETQYF	TGCAGTGCTAGAGCCCCGGAGACCCAGTACTTC
-	-	TRBV5-4	TRBJ1-5	CASSLEGDNQPQHF	TGTGCCAGCAGCTTGGAGGGGGACAATCAGCCCCAGCATTTT
-	-	TRBV28	TRBJ2-5	CASSSPGGQFQETQYF	TGTGCCAGCAGTTCCCCTGGAGGGCAGTTCCAAGAGACCCAGTACTTC
-	many	TRBV5-1	TRBJ2-1	CASSFSAGQTYNEQFF	TGCGCCAGCAGCTTTTCTGCGGGACAGACCTACAATGAGCAGTTCTTC
-	many	TRBV4-3	TRBJ1-2	CASSQDRGSYGYTF	TGCGCCAGCAGCCAAGATAGGGGAAGCTATGGCTACACCTTC
-	many	TRBV9	TRBJ1-6	CASSATGLNSPLHF	TGTGCCAGCAGCGCTACAGGGCTGAATTCACCCCTCCACTTT
-	-	TRBV2	TRBJ1-1	CASSFDRERRRWVF	TGTGCCAGCAGTTTCGACAGAGAGAGAAGACGGTGGGTCTTT
-	few	TRBV29-1	TRBJ1-1	CSVAERPRGAFF	TGCAGCGTTGCCGAAAGGCCGAGGGGGGCTTTCTTT
-	-	TRBV2	TRBJ2-2	CASSEARGFGELFF	TGTGCCAGCAGTGAAGCGAGGGGGTTCGGGGAGCTGTTTTTT
-	few	TRBV5-1	TRBJ1-1	CTKQEETREAFF	TGCACGAAGCAGGAAGAGACAAGGGAAGCTTTCTTT
-	-	TRBV7-2	TRBJ2-2	CASSLEVKPGELFF	TGTGCCAGCAGCTTAGAAGTGAAACCCGGGGAGCTGTTTTTT
TRBD2	few	TRBV20-1	TRBJ2-5	CSAVAGGRKTQYF	TGCAGTGCGGTAGCGGGGGGGAGAAAGACCCAGTACTTC
-	-	TRBV2	TRBJ2-5	CASSSWMGGQETQYF	TGTGCCAGCTCGTCCTGGATGGGGGGCCAAGAGACCCAGTACTTC
-	many	TRBV20-1	TRBJ1-5	CSVTGGQGNQPQHF	TGCAGTGTCACGGGTGGCCAGGGCAATCAGCCCCAGCATTTT
-	few	TRBV19	TRBJ1-4	CASRRDRGSSPTNEKLFF	TGTGCCAGTAGGAGAGATCGAGGATCTTCACCAACTAATGAAAAACTGTTTTTT
-	few	TRBV20-1	TRBJ2-1	CSAPRDFYNEQFF	TGCAGTGCCCCCCGGGACTTCTACAATGAGCAGTTCTTC
-	-	TRBV20-1	TRBJ1-2	CSASPGGGYGYTF	TGCAGTGCTAGTCCTGGGGGCGGGTATGGCTACACCTTC
-	-	TRBV3-1	TRBJ1-1	CASSLGAQNTEAFF	TGTGCCAGCAGCCTCGGGGCCCAGAACACTGAAGCTTTCTTT
TRBD2	-	TRBV28	TRBJ2-1	CASRSGTKNEQFF	TGTGCCAGCAGGAGCGGGACCAAAAATGAGCAGTTCTTC
-	many	TRBV7-6	TRBJ2-1	CASTRGESSYNEQFF	TGTGCCAGCACGAGGGGGGAGTCGAGCTACAATGAGCAGTTCTTC
TRBD1	few	TRBV6-5	TRBJ1-6	CASTLEGGSSPLHF	TGTGCCAGCACTCTGGAAGGGGGCAGTTCACCCCTCCACTTT
TRBD1	many	TRBV6-5	TRBJ2-5	CASSEGTGKEYF	TGTGCCAGCAGTGAGGGGACAGGGAAGGAGTACTTC
-	few	TRBV7-2	TRBJ2-4	CASRPAPGAKNIQYF	TGTGCCAGCAGGCCCGCCCCAGGGGCCAAAAACATTCAGTACTTC
TRBD2	many	TRBV4-1	TRBJ2-1	CASSQAPYGTRQFF	TGCGCCAGCAGCCAAGCGCCTTACGGGACTAGGCAGTTCTTC
-	many	TRBV5-1	TRBJ1-1	CASSLESYTEAFF	TGCGCCAGCAGCTTGGAGAGCTACACTGAAGCTTTCTTT
TRBD2	many	TRBV30	TRBJ2-3	CAWGPGGSADTQYF	TGTGCCTGGGGCCCGGGGGGGAGCGCAGATACGCAGTATTTT
TRBD2	many	TRBV5-1	TRBJ2-7	CASSPPGLAGVYEQYF	TGCGCCAGCAGCCCCCCAGGACTAGCGGGGGTATACGAGCAGTACTTC
-	many	TRBV7-2	TRBJ1-1	CASSLRGEDTEAFF	TGTGCCAGCAGCTTAAGAGGGGAGGACACTGAAGCTTTCTTT